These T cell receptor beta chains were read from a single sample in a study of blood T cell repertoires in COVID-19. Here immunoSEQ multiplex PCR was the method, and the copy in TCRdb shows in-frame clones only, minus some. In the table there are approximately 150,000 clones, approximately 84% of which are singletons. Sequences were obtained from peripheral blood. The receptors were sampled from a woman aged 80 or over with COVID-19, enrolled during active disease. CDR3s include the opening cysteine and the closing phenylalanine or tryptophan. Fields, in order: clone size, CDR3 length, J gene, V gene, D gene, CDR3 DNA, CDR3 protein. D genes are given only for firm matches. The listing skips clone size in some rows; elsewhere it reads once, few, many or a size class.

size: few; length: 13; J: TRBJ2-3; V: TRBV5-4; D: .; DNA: TGTGCCAGCAGCGGGACTAGCACAGATACGCAGTATTTT; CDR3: CASSGTSTDTQYF
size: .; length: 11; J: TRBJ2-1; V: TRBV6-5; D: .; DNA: TGTGCCAGCAGATTAATAGCGGAGCAGTTCTTC; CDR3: CASRLIAEQFF
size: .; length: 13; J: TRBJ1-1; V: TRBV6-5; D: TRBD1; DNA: TGTGCCAGCACCTGGGGACAGGGTCTTGAAGCTTTCTTT; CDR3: CASTWGQGLEAFF
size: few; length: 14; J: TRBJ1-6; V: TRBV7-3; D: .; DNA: TGTGCCAGCAGCTTAGGCCAGGGAACTTCACCCCTCCACTTT; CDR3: CASSLGQGTSPLHF
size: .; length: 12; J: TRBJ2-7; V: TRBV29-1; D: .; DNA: TGCAGCGCTCGGAGTTCTAGGGGGGAGCAGTACTTC; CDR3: CSARSSRGEQYF
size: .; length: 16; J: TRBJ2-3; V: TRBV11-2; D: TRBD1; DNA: TGTGCCAGCAGCTTATTGACAGGGGGTAGCACAGATACGCAGTATTTT; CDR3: CASSLLTGGSTDTQYF
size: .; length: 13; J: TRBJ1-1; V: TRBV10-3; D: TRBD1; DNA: TGTGCCATCAGAGGGACAGTGAACACTGAAGCTTTCTTT; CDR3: CAIRGTVNTEAFF
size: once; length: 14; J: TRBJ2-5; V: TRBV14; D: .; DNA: TGTGCCAGCAGCCCGTACAGGGCGGGGGCGACCCAGTACTTC; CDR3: CASSPYRAGATQYF
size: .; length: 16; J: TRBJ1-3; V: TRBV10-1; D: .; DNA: TGCGCCAGCAGTGGTCCCGGCAGGGGAAAGGGAAACACCATATATTTT; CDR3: CASSGPGRGKGNTIYF
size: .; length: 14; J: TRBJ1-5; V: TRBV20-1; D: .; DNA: TGCAGTGCTAGTGTTGACAGCACCGGCAGGCCCCAGCATTTT; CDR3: CSASVDSTGRPQHF
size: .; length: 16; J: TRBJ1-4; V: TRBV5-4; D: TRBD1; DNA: TGTGCCAGCAGCTTCGGCCCAGGGGGCACTAATGAAAAACTGTTTTTT; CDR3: CASSFGPGGTNEKLFF
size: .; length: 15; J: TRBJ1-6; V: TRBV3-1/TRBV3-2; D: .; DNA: TGTGCCAGCAGCGTGGACAACCACGGGGGTTCACCCCTCCACTTT; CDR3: CASSVDNHGGSPLHF
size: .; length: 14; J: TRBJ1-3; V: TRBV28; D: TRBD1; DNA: TGTGCCAGCAGTTTACAGGGGGCAAGAAACACCATATATTTT; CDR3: CASSLQGARNTIYF
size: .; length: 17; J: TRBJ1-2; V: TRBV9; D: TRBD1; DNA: TGTGCCAGCAGCGTCCCGGACAGGGGGCCCTCGGTGGATGGCTACACCTTC; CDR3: CASSVPDRGPSVDGYTF
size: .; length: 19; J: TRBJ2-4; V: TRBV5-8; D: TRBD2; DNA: TGTGCCAGCAGCTTGGCTCGCCTAGCGGGGGTACTAGCCAAAAACATTCAGTACTTC; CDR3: CASSLARLAGVLAKNIQYF
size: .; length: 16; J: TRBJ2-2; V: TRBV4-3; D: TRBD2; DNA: TGCGCCAGCAGCCAATCCCTCAGCGGGGGAGCCGGGGAGCTGTTTTTT; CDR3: CASSQSLSGGAGELFF
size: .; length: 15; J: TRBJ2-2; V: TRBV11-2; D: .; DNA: TGTGCCAGCAGCTTCGGCGCGGCGAACACCGGGGAGCTGTTTTTT; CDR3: CASSFGAANTGELFF
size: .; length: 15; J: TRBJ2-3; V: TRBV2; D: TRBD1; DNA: TGTGCCAGCACCCCAGACAGGGGGCTCACAGATACGCAGTATTTT; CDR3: CASTPDRGLTDTQYF
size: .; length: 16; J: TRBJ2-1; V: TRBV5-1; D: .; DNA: TGCGCCAGCAGCTTGGGACGCGGATCCTCCTACAATGAGCAGTTCTTC; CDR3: CASSLGRGSSYNEQFF
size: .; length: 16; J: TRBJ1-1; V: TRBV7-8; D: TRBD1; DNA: TGTGCCAGCAGCTCCACAGGGGAAATAGGGGACACTGAAGCTTTCTTT; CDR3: CASSSTGEIGDTEAFF
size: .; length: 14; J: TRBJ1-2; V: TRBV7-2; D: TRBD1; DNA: TGTGCCAGCAGCTTAGCGGCAGGGGGGCCTGGCTACACCTTC; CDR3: CASSLAAGGPGYTF
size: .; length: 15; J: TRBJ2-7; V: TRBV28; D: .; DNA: TGTGCCAGCGGAGACGAAGGCGCCCCCTCCGACGAGCAGTACTTC; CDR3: CASGDEGAPSDEQYF
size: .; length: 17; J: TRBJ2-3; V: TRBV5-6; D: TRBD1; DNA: TGTGCCAGCAGCTCACCCGGGACAGGGGATAGCACAGATACGCAGTATTTT; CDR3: CASSSPGTGDSTDTQYF
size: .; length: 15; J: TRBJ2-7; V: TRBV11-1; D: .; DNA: TGTGCCAGCAGCTTAACTGCGGACAGAACCTACGAGCAGTACTTC; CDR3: CASSLTADRTYEQYF
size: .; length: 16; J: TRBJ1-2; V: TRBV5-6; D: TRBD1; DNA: TGTGCCAGCAGCTTGCCAGGGGGCCCTACTAACTATGGCTACACCTTC; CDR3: CASSLPGGPTNYGYTF
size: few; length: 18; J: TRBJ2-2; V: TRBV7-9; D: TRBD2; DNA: TGTGCCAGCAGCCCCGGGACTAGCGGGAGCATGTACACCGGGGAGCTGTTTTTT; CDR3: CASSPGTSGSMYTGELFF
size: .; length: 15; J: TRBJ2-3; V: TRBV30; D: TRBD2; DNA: TGTGCCTGGAGTGCCCGCGGACTAGCAGCCGATACGCAGTATTTT; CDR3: CAWSARGLAADTQYF
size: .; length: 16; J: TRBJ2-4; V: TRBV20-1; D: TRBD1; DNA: TGCAGTGCTAGTCTCCGTAGGGGGCAAACCAAAAACATTCAGTACTTC; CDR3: CSASLRRGQTKNIQYF
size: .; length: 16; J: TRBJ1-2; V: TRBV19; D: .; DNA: TGTGCCAGTAGTATCGGTTATTTCGGACAGAACTATGGCTACACCTTC; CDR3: CASSIGYFGQNYGYTF
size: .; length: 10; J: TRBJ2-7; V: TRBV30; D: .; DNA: TGTGCCTGGGGGGGCCACGAGCAGTACTTC; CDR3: CAWGGHEQYF
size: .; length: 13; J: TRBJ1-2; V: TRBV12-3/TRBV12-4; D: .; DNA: TGTGCCAGCAGTTTAAGGGTCGGGGGTGGCTACACCTTC; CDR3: CASSLRVGGGYTF
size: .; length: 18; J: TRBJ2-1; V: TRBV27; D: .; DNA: TGTGCCAGCAGTCCCCGCCTCGGGAGATCAGCCCGAAACAATGAGCAGTTCTTC; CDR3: CASSPRLGRSARNNEQFF
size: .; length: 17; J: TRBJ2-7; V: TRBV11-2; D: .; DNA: TGTGCCAGCAGCTTAGATTCCCCAGCGGACCTATTATACGAGCAGTACTTC; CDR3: CASSLDSPADLLYEQYF
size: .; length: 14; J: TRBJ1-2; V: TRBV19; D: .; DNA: TGTGCCAGTAGTCTCCGGGACATGGCTAGGGGCTACACCTTC; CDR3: CASSLRDMARGYTF
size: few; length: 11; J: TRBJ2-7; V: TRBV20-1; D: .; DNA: TGCAGTGCCGGCGGGTCCTACGAGCAGTACTTC; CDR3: CSAGGSYEQYF
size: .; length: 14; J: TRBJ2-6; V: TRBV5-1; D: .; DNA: TGCGCCAGCTCGGGCGGGTCTGGGGCCAACGTCCTGACTTTC; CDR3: CASSGGSGANVLTF
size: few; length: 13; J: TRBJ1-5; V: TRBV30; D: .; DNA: TGTGCCTGGAGTGTAGGACACAATCAGCCCCAGCATTTT; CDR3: CAWSVGHNQPQHF
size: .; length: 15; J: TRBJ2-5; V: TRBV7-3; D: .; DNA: TGTGCCAGCAGCTTAAGTCCGGGAGTAAGAGAGACCCAGTACTTC; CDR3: CASSLSPGVRETQYF
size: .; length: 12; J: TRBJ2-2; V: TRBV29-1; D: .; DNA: TGCAGCGCCCCGGGAAACACCGGGGAGCTGTTTTTT; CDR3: CSAPGNTGELFF
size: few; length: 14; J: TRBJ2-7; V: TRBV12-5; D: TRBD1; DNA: TGTGCTAGTGGTAACATTGACAGGGTGTCCGAGCAGTACTTC; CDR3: CASGNIDRVSEQYF
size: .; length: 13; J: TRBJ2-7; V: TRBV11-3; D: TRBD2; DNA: TGTGCCAGCAGCCGCCGGGAGGGCAGCGAGCAGTACTTC; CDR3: CASSRREGSEQYF
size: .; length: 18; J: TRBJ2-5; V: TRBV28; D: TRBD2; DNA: TGTGCCAGCACTCTTTCGGTTAGGGCGGGAGGACGAGGGGAGACCCAGTACTTC; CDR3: CASTLSVRAGGRGETQYF
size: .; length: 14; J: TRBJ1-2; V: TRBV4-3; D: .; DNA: TGCGCCAGCAGCCTAGGGGGGGGTAGTCATGGCTACACCTTC; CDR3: CASSLGGGSHGYTF
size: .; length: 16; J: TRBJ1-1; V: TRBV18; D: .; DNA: TGTGCCAGCTCACCCGCCCCGACAGGACTAGGCACTGAAGCTTTCTTT; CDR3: CASSPAPTGLGTEAFF